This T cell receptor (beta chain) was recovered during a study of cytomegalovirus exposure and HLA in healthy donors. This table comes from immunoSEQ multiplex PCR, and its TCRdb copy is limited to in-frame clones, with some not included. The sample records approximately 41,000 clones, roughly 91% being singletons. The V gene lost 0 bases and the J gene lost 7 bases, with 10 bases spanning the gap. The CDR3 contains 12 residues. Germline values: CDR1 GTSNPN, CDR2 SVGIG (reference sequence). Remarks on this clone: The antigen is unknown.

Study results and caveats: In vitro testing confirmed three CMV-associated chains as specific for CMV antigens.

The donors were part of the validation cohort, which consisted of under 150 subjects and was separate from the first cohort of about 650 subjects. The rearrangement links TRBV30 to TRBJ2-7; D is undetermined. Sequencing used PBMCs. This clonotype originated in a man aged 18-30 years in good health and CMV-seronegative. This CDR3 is CAWSVQEQEQYF. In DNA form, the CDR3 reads TGTGCCTGGAGTGTGCAGGAACAGGAGCAGTACTTC.